The 5 T cell receptor beta chains in this list originate from one sample, sequenced in a study of identical twins. In TCRdb, the 5' RACE reads were re-called with MiXCR into one record per CDR3 protein. The sample includes more than 600,000 distinct CDR3 sequences, about 20% seen only once; the top ten take about 12%. These same data were also listed under a study on T cells expressing NK-cell markers.

Source material: PBMCs. Every receptor here comes from a woman aged 18-29 years in good health.

The rearrangement uses TRBV29-1 and TRBJ2-4, with D perhaps being TRBD1 or TRBD2 (5 bases each). Trimming took 4 bases from V and 7 from J, leaving 17 bases between them. The CDR3 covers 14 residues. CDR1 and CDR2 (germline): SQVTM, ANQGSEA. The CDR3 DNA reads TGCAGCGTTGTAACAGGTTTGGGACGGAACATTCAGTACTTC. It yields the protein CSVVTGLGRNIQYF.

This clonotype was seen more than once but under ten times. The chain has TRBV5-6 and TRBJ2-4; possible D gene TRBD1, 6 bases. The length of the CDR3 is 14 residues. The ends were cut back, 1 base at V and 7 bases at J, with 12 bases in the middle. Germline-derived CDR1 and CDR2 are SGHDT and YYEEEE. The CDR3 DNA follows: TGTGCCAGCAGCTTGAGACAGGCTCTCAACATTCAGTACTTC. As protein: CASSLRQALNIQYF. The full variable domain, rest sourced from reference TRBV5-6 and TRBJ2-4, is DAGVTQSPTHLIKTRGQQVTLRCSPKSGHDTVSWYQQALGQGPQFIFQYYEEEERQRGNFPDRFSGHQFPNYSSELNVNALLLGDSALYLCASSLRQALNIQYFGAGTRLSVL.

This rearrangement joins TRBV5-1 to TRBJ1-4, with D hard to call. V lost 4 bases and J lost 6, with 13 bases in between. The CDR3 covers 14 residues. Germline loops: CDR1 SGHRS, CDR2 YFSETQ. The CDR3 sequence is CASSRTLGDEKLFF. CDR3 DNA sequence: TGCGCCAGCAGCCGGACCTTGGGAGATGAAAAACTGTTTTTT.

The chain has TRBV29-1 and TRBJ2-1; D is unresolved. The CDR3 runs 11 residues. Trimming cost V 2 bases and J 3 bases, with 2 bases left between them. In germline, CDR1 is SQVTM, CDR2 ANQGSEA. Here the CDR3 DNA reads TGCAGCGTTGAAAACTACAATGAGCAGTTCTTC. As protein: CSVENYNEQFF.

The chain links TRBV6-1 to TRBJ1-1, with a possible D match to TRBD1 (6 bases). Between the trimmed V and J ends, which lost 6 bases and 1 base, there was a span of 12 bases. Germline V gene data show CDR1 as MNHNS and CDR2 as SASEGT. The CDR3 length is 14 residues. The CDR3 here is CASRIDRRNTEAFF. CDR3 coding DNA: TGTGCCAGCAGGATAGACAGGCGGAACACTGAAGCTTTCTTT.